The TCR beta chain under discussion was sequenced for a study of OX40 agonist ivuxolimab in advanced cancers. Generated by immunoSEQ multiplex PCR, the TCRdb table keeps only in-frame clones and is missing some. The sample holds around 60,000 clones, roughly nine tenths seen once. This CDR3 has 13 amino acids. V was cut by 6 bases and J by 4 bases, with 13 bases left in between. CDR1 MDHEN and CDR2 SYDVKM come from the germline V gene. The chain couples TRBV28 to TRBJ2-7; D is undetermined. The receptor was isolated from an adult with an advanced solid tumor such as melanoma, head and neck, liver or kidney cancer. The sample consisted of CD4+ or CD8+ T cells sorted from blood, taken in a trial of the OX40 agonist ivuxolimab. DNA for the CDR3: TGTGCCAGCAGGGCCACTACGCCATACGAGCAGTACTTC. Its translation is CASRATTPYEQYF. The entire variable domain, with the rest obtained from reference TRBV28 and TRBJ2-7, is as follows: DVKVTQSSRYLVKRTGEKVFLECVQDMDHENMFWYRQDPGLGLRLIYFSYDVKMKEKGDIPEGYSVSREKKERFSLILESASTNQTSMYLCASRATTPYEQYFGPGTRLTVT.